The present TCR beta chain was sequenced within a study of cytomegalovirus exposure and HLA in healthy donors (TCRdb year 2017). About the full investigation: According to an earlier analysis of a few hundred of the donors, about 179 million T cells yielded over 100 million unique TCR beta sequences and about 280 Gb of sequence data. In a later analysis, previously published TCR beta repertoires from hundreds of donors were re-analyzed and high-resolution HLA genotyping was added so that TCR occurrence patterns could be studied. A later genetic analysis used genome-wide SNP genotypes for about 55% of the 666 donors, treating that subset as a discovery cohort. Because of strong linkage in the cohort, five DR-DQ haplotypes were treated as single units for association and clustering. Donor age, sex, ethnicity and CMV serostatus were compiled together with the repertoire data. To predict cytomegalovirus infection status, the study brought together high-throughput TCR immunosequencing, statistical association of individual TCRs with disease status, and machine learning. In an earlier analysis of 587 of the donors, high-throughput TCR beta sequencing was used to judge whether each TCR beta V gene segment behaved as functional or pseudogenic. The number of donors typed differed by locus, with roughly 620-630 for A, B, C, DRB1 and DQB1, around 520 for DQA1, over 600 for DPA1, and some 450 for DPB1. The study aimed to test whether signatures of past pathogen exposure could be identified by cataloging public T cell receptors. All discovery cohort repertoires had been generated using a single sequencing platform. Using immunosequencing, the study profiled T cell repertoires from around 670 subjects and related those repertoires to cytomegalovirus serostatus. Among around 400 genotyped donors of the cohort, an average of roughly 230,000 unique TCR beta nucleotide sequences was sequenced per donor, of which about 18% were non-productive. Among the approximately 400 genotyped donors, around 79% belonged to the genetic ancestry cluster associated with self-reported Caucasian donors. Rather than using new phenotypic data, the later analysis identified candidate immune exposures from TCR beta sequences and from how often those sequences occurred across donors. About 330 gigabases of sequencing data and around 80 million unique TCR sequences made up an early release that covered approximately 620 HLA-typed donors. In addition to the first cohort of 500 to 850 subjects, a separate validation cohort of 100 to 150 different subjects was used. HLA typing covered class I and class II loci at four-digit resolution. On the study overall, not on this receptor specifically: A further reported finding was that TCR beta sequences accurately predicted the HLA-A and HLA-B alleles for most subjects in the first cohort. A later analysis associated about 17,000 TCR beta sequences with specific HLA alleles at a false discovery rate of 0.05. It was suggested by the authors that the approach could potentially be generalized to other disease states and immunological phenotypes. A later genetic analysis reported fewer N-insertions in productive TCRs among donors in an Asian-associated ancestry cluster than the 666-donor mean. In a later analysis, TCR association rates were found to vary across HLA loci, with the most associated TCRs seen for DRB1 alleles and the fewest for HLA-C alleles. Roughly uniform sequencing depth across donors was assumed in presence/absence analyses, although this assumption may not hold. In both the original and validation cohorts, the classifier was reported to diagnose cytomegalovirus status with high specificity and sensitivity. In an earlier analysis of approximately 590 of the donors, most TCR beta V segments appeared in productive rearrangements about 90% or about 30% of the time, broadly matching IMGT annotations. This cohort had only TCR beta chains sequenced, and the lack of alpha or paired-chain data limited which features could be detected. The study gave a list of about 170 TCR beta chains associated with cytomegalovirus. CMV serostatus was the only immune exposure information available for the cohort. The 87-base-pair reads could not distinguish some IMGT-functional V segments, including TRBV6-2 and TRBV6-3, so those segments were excluded. V-gene and J-gene trimming of TCR beta chains was associated with a missense DCLRE1C variant in a later genetic analysis, and the association was replicated in an independent cohort. Because HLA typing was unavailable for some donors at each locus, only the typed subset was used in association tests. Correlated functional status among segregating V segments might reflect linkage disequilibrium, but an unknown experimental factor could not be ruled out. A group of highly shared sequence variants was considered likely to be a technical artifact of the sequencing pipeline. Assigning TCR associations to individual alleles was difficult when HLA alleles, especially DR and DQ, strongly co-occurred. The earlier analysis of 587 of the donors excluded around 17 rarely observed V segments, including chromosome 9 orphons, because counts were too low. Most TCR sequences were seen in very few donors, while some public TCRs were found in many individuals. In vitro tests confirmed that three of the cytomegalovirus-associated TCR beta chains recognize cytomegalovirus antigens. A later analysis reported that several top co-occurrence clusters appeared linked to parvovirus B19, influenza, CMV and Epstein-Barr virus. In a later analysis, most CMV-associated TCR beta chains were found to appear HLA-restricted, with HLA associations seemingly driven largely by CMV exposure. In a later analysis, HLA-associated TCR beta chains showed more clonal expansion and lower generation probabilities than non-associated chains that were equally common.

The cohort consisted of some 730 healthy bone marrow donors. At the time of sampling, every cohort member was nominally healthy, though immune exposures that went unrecorded were likely present. The donor was CMV seropositive and was included in the group of some 290 seropositive cohort members. A peripheral blood sample was provided by each donor, and peripheral blood mononuclear cells were used for TCR beta sequencing. Genomic DNA was extracted from the blood cell samples with the Qiagen DNeasy Blood Extraction Kit. Library creation used the immunoSEQ multiplex PCR assay. For the multiplex PCR, a mixture combining 60 forward primers for TCR Vbeta segments and 13 reverse primers for TCR Jbeta segments was used. A multiplex PCR assay on genomic DNA amplified the CDR3 region of rearranged TCR beta genes. The Illumina HiSeq System was used to sequence the amplified TCR beta libraries as 87-base-pair reads. The study's own analysis went as follows. A later analysis counted tens of millions of unique TCR beta chains across the roughly 700 repertoires, and roughly 11 million of these chains were shared by at least two donors. Raw reads were error-corrected and collapsed into unique sequences by a nearest-neighbor algorithm in which closely related sequences were merged to remove PCR and sequencing errors. CDR3 sequences were aligned to IMGT reference sequences to assign V, D and J gene segments. For a sequence to be retained, a match of at least six nucleotides to both a V gene segment and a J gene segment was required. Rearrangements were called productive when the CDR3 lacked stop codons and stayed in frame with V and J; all others were non-productive. CDR3 was defined by IMGT convention, running from the second conserved V-encoded cysteine to the conserved J-encoded phenylalanine. The earlier analysis of about 610 of the donors excluded any sequence lacking an unambiguous match to a single V gene segment. In an earlier analysis of more than 500 of the donors, a V segment was called functional when productive rearrangements were above 56.7%, and segregating when the standard deviation between donors exceeded 5%. A statistical classification framework was developed to diagnose cytomegalovirus status using the catalog of TCR beta chain sequences. In a later analysis, V and J genes were assigned by comparing TCR nucleotide sequences against IMGT/GENE-DB human TR gene sequences. The TCRdist pipeline was used in a later analysis to assign CDR3 sequences and most-parsimonious VDJ recombination scenarios. In a later analysis, every TCR beta chain was defined by the combination of its CDR3 amino acid sequence and its V-gene family, and reads without a unique V-gene family were dropped. In a later analysis, a few hundred highly shared, low-generation-probability nucleotide sequences were removed to address suspected cross-contamination and a sequencing artifact. For each public chain, a later analysis derived a clonal expansion index from normalized ranks of inferred template counts within each repertoire. In a later analysis, generation probabilities were computed using a VDJ recombination model fitted to out-of-frame rearrangements, and the results were checked against IGoR. In a later analysis, hypergeometric tests were used to score TCR-TCR, TCR-HLA and TCR-CMV co-occurrence, with a repertoire-size bias correction applied to TCR pairs. A later analysis estimated false discovery rates by permuting HLA or CMV assignments 20 times. A later analysis grouped co-occurring TCRs with DBSCAN, adding TCRdist sequence similarity when clustering within HLA-allele-positive subsets. Repertoires with fewer than 30,000 or more than 120,000 public chains, plus five repertoires with anomalous nucleotide sharing, were excluded from co-occurrence clustering. TCRdb re-hosts the immuneACCESS table, in-frame sequences only. Its copies lack some clones; in the studies checked, an unresolved V gene accounts for under half of them, and the cause for the rest is not known. V and J calls and clone size come straight from that table; D and trimming were deduced from the DNA. This sample lists about 96,000 clones; roughly 74% were detected once. Of the sample, roughly 3% falls within the top ten clones.

This clone was detected only once. There is no known antigen for this receptor. The record has no base qualities; no much larger clone is one base away. From the germline V gene, CDR1 is SGDLS and CDR2 is YYNGEE. Measured from the cysteine to the phenylalanine, the CDR3 is 15 residues long. The read is trimmed to its CDR3 DNA, 45 bases read in frame from base 1. The V and J ends are trimmed by 2 bases and 0 bases, leaving 8 bases between them. The V and J genes are TRBV9 and TRBJ1-4; confidence is insufficient to name the D gene. Material for sequencing was PBMCs. The sequence was collected from a female donor in good health and CMV-seropositive. This receptor has the CDR3 CASSVGGATNEKLFF. The sequence in DNA is TGTGCCAGCAGCGTCGGAGGAGCAACTAATGAAAAACTGTTTTTT.